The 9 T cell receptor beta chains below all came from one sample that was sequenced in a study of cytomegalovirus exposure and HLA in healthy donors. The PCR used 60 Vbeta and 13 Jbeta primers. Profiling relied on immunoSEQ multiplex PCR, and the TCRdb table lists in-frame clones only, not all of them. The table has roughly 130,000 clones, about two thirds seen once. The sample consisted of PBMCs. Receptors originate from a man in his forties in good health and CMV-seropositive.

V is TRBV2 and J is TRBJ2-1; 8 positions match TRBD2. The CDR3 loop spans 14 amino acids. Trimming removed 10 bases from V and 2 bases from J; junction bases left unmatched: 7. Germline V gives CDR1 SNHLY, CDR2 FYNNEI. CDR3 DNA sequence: TGTGCCACTAAACAAGCGGGGGCCTACAATGAGCAGTTCTTC. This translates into CATKQAGAYNEQFF.

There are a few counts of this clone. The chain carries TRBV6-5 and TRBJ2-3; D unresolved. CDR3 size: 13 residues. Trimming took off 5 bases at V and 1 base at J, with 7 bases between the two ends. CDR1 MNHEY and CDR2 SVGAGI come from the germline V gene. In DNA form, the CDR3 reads TGTGCCAGCAGTCCCCAGGGCACAGATACGCAGTATTTT. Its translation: CASSPQGTDTQYF.

CDR3 in DNA: TGTGCCAGCAGCCCCTCCCCGAGGGGGCTTGGAGCTAATGAAAAACTGTTTTTT. The encoded protein is CASSPSPRGLGANEKLFF. This chain links TRBV7-8 with TRBJ1-4; TRBD1 agrees at 7 bases. The CDR3 runs 18 residues. Trimming removed 5 bases from V and 3 bases from J; junction bases left unmatched: 15. The V gene's germline CDR1 is SGHVS and CDR2 FQNEAQ.

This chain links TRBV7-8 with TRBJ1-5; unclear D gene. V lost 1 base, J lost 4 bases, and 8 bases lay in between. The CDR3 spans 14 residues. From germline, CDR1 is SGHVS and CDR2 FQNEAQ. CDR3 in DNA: TGTGCCAGCAGCTTAGTTCGGGGAAATCAGCCCCAGCATTTT. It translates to CASSLVRGNQPQHF.

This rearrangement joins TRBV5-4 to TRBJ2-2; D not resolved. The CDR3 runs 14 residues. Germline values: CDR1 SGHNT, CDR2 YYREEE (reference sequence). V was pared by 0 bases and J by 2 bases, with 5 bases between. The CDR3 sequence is CASSLGQNTGELFF. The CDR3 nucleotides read TGTGCCAGCAGCTTGGGTCAAAACACCGGGGAGCTGTTTTTT.

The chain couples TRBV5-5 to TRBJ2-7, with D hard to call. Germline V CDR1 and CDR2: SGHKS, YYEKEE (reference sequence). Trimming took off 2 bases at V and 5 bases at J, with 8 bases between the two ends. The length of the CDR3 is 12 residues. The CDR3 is CASSFFQDEQYF. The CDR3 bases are TGTGCCAGCAGCTTTTTTCAGGACGAGCAGTACTTC.

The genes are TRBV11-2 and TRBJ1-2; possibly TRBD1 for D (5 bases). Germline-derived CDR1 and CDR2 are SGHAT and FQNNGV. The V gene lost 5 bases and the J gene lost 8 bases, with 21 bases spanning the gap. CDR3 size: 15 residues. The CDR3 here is CASSNTAGGVEGYTF. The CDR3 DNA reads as TGTGCCAGCAGCAACACTGCGGGAGGGGTTGAGGGCTACACCTTC.

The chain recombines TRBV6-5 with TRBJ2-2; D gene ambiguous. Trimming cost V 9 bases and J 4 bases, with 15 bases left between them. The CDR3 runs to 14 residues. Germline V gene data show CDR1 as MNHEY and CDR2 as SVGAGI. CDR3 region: CASKKLTPTGELFF. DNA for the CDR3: TGTGCCAGTAAGAAGCTTACGCCCACCGGGGAGCTGTTTTTT.

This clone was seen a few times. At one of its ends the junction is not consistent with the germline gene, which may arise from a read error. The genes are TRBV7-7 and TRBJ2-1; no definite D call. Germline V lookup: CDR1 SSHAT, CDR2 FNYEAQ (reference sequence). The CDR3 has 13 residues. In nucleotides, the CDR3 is TGTGCTAGCAGCTTAAAACATCTGGATGAGCAGTTCTTC. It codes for CASSLKHLDEQFF.